The clone carrying this TCR beta chain appeared many times. These data belong to a study of T cells in Graves' hyperthyroidism and ophthalmopathy. Amplified regions were TCR beta CDR3 sequences from RNA transcripts. TCR CDR3 regions were first amplified by RT-PCR with HTBI primers. Each CDR3 protein gets one entry after TCRdb re-called the multiplex PCR reads with MiXCR. This table has about 590,000 distinct CDR3 sequences, around a sixth appearing once. V dropped 6 bases and J dropped 3 bases, with 11 bases sitting between them. The CDR3 runs to 12 residues. Germline V gene lookup returns CDR1 GTSNPN and CDR2 SVGIG (reference sequence). Across 18 months, stable Graves' hyperthyroidism was marked by no progression to ophthalmopathy.

Input material: blood. The receptor comes from a woman aged 30 to 39 with Graves' hyperthyroidism. This chain connects TRBV30 to TRBJ1-1, with D hard to call. CDR3 coding DNA: TGTGCCTGCCACCTAGGATACACTGAAGCTTTCTTT. Protein product: CACHLGYTEAFF. The whole variable domain, remainder taken from reference TRBV30 and TRBJ1-1, is SQTIHQWPATLVQPVGSPLSLECTVEGTSNPNLYWYRQAAGRGLQLLFYSVGIGQISSEVPQNLSASRPQDRQFILSSKKLLLSDSGFYLCACHLGYTEAFFGQGTRLTVV.